This entry lists 7 T cell receptor beta chains sequenced from one sample in a study of tissue T cells after allogeneic stem cell transplantation. As to time point: mouse harvest day 7 after allogeneic transplant. The graft held 10^6 splenic CD5+ T cells and 10^7 T-cell-depleted bone marrow cells. Sequencing used immunoSEQ multiplex PCR; TCRdb keeps in-frame clones, though not all of them. Of under 8,000 clones listed, less than 60% were seen once; the top ten hold around 7.8%. The sequenced sample consisted of lymph node tissue. These receptors all come from a female BALB/c mouse given C57BL/6 T cells with graft-versus-host disease after an allogeneic hematopoietic cell transplant.

This clone was seen a few times. All gene names here are mouse names. The read terminates 1 residue ahead of where the CDR3 ends, so the germline J gene completes it. The rearrangement joins TRBV31 to TRBJ2-7; 9 nucleotides match TRBD2. This CDR3 spans 15 amino acids. With V trimmed by 3 bases and J by 0 bases, 6 bases remained unmatched. In germline, CDR1 is GKSSPN, CDR2 SITVG. The sequenced part of the CDR3 DNA is TGTGCCTGGAGCCCTCGACTGGGGGTCTCCTATGAACAGTAC. It translates to CAWSPRLGVSYEQY. The full CDR3 protein reads CAWSPRLGVSYEQYF.

Note on this clone: Mouse gene names apply. The CDR3 end is not reached by the read, which stops 1 residue before it; the germline J gene fills it in. This chain uses TRBV16 with TRBJ1-1; D remains ambiguous. V gave up 1 base and J gave up 0 bases, with 6 bases separating them. The germline CDR1 and CDR2 sequences are SGHSA and FRNQAP. CDR3 length: 14 amino acids. The part of the CDR3 DNA that was read is TGTGCAAGCAGCTTAGGGGGTGCAAACACAGAAGTCTTC. Translation: CASSLGGANTEVF. The CDR3 in full is CASSLGGANTEVFF.

To note about this clone: Gene names are the mouse ones. Read data end 1 residue before the CDR3 end; the end is taken from the germline J gene. The chain carries TRBV13-2 and TRBJ1-4, with D possibly matching TRBD1 (6 bases). Germline V lookup: CDR1 NNHNN, CDR2 SYGAGS (reference sequence). Trimming left V 3 bases short and J 0 bases short, with 12 bases between. The CDR3 is made up of 16 amino acids. CDR3 DNA (partial): TGTGCCAGCGGTGCGGGACACTTCATTTCCAACGAAAGATTATTT. Residues: CASGAGHFISNERLF. The complete CDR3 sequence is CASGAGHFISNERLFF.

This clone ranks as medium-sized. The listed genes are named as in mouse. The CDR3 end is not reached by the read, which stops 1 residue before it; the germline J gene fills it in. This rearrangement joins TRBV3 to TRBJ1-3, with D possibly being TRBD1 (6 bases). The CDR3 totals 14 residues. Germline loops: CDR1 SNHLY, CDR2 FYNGKV (reference sequence). V dropped 5 bases and J dropped 0 bases, with 8 bases sitting between them. The part of the CDR3 DNA that was read is TGTGCCAGCAGCCGGACAGATTCTGGAAATACGCTCTAT. This encodes CASSRTDSGNTLY. The complete CDR3 reads CASSRTDSGNTLYF.

Worth noting for this clone: Each gene name is a mouse one. The DNA ends 1 residue before the CDR3 does, and the rest of the CDR3 is filled in from the germline J gene. The chain links TRBV26 to TRBJ2-2; D is unclear. Trimming took off 2 bases at V and 0 bases at J, with 10 bases between the two ends. The CDR3 has 16 residues. Germline V gene data show CDR1 as KGHPV and CDR2 as FQNQEV (reference sequence). The sequenced part of the CDR3 DNA is TGTGCCAGCAGTCTGAACAGCATCGCAAACACCGGGCAGCTCTAC. This sequence encodes CASSLNSIANTGQLY. The whole CDR3 is CASSLNSIANTGQLYF.

In the case of this clone: The gene names given are mouse names. Read sequence stops 1 residue before the CDR3 end, and the germline J gene provides the missing end. V is TRBV16 and J is TRBJ2-2; 8 positions agree with TRBD2. V trimming: 2 bases; J trimming: 0 bases; junction bases outside the gene matches: 5. CDR3 size: 17 residues. Per the germline V gene, CDR1 is SGHSA and CDR2 is FRNQAP. CDR3 DNA (partial): TGTGCAAGCAGCTTAAAGCTGGGGGGCGCAAACACCGGGCAGCTCTAC. Its protein product is CASSLKLGGANTGQLY. The CDR3, in full, reads CASSLKLGGANTGQLYF.

By sample share, this clone is medium-sized. Gene names refer to mouse genes. Coverage ceases 1 residue before the CDR3 finishes, and the germline J gene fills in the end. The chain is built from TRBV5 and TRBJ2-3, with unresolved D. Trimming cost V 6 bases and J 0 bases, with 7 bases left between them. Looked up from germline, CDR1 is LGHNA and CDR2 is YNLKQL (reference sequence). This CDR3 spans 13 amino acids. The part of the CDR3 DNA that was read is TGTGCCAGCAGGGCGGACAGTGCAGAAACGCTGTAT. It translates to CASRADSAETLY. The entire CDR3 is CASRADSAETLYF.